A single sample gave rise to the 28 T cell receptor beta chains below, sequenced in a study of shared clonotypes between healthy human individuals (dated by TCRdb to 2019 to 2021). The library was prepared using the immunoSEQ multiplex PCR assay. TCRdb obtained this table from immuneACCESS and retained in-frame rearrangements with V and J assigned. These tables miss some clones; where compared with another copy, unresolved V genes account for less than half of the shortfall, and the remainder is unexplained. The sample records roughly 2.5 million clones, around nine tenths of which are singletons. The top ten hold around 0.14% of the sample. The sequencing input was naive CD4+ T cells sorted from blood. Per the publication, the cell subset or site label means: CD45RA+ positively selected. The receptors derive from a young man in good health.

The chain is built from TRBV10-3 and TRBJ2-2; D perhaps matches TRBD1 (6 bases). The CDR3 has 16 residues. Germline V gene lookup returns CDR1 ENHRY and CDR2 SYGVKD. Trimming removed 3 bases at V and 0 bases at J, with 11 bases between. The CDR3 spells CAISDQGPTNTGELFF. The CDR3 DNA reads TGTGCCATCAGTGATCAGGGGCCGACGAACACCGGGGAGCTGTTTTTT.

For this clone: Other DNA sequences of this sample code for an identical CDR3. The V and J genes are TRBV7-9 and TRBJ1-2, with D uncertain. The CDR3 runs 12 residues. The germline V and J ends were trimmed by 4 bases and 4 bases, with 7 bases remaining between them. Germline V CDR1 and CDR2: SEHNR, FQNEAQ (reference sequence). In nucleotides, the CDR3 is TGTGCCAGCAGCTCAACGGGCTATGGCTACACCTTC. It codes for CASSSTGYGYTF. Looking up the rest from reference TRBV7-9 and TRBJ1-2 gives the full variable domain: DTGVSQNPRHKITKRGQNVTFRCDPISEHNRLYWYRQTLGQGPEFLTYFQNEAQLEKSRLLSDRFSAERPKGSFSTLEIQRTEQGDSAMYLCASSSTGYGYTFGSGTRLTVV.

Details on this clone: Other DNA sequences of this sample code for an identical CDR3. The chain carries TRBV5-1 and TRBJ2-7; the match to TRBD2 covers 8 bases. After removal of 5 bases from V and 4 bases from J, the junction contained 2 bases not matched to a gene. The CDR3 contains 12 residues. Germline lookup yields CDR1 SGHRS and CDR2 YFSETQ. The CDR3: CASSGGGYEQYF. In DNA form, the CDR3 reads TGCGCCAGCAGTGGCGGGGGGTACGAGCAGTACTTC.

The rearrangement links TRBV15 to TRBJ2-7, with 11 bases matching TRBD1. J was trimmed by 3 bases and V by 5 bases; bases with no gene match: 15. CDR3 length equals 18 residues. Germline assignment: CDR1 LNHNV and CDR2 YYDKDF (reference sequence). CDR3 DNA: TGTGCCACCAGCCCCCCCCGGACAGGGGGCAGTCCCGTCTACGAGCAGTACTTC. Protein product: CATSPPRTGGSPVYEQYF.

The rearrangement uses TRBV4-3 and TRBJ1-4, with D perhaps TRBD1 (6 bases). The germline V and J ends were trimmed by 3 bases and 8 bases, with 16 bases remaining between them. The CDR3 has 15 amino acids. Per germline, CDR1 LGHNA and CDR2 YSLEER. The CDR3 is CASSHTTGQEEKLFF. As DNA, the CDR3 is TGCGCCAGCAGCCACACCACAGGGCAGGAAGAAAAACTGTTTTTT.

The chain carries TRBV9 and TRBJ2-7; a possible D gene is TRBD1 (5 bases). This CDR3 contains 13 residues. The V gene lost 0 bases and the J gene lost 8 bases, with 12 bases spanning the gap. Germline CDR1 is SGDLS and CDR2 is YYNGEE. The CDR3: CASSVESQGQQYF. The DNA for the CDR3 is TGTGCCAGCAGCGTAGAATCCCAGGGTCAGCAGTACTTC.

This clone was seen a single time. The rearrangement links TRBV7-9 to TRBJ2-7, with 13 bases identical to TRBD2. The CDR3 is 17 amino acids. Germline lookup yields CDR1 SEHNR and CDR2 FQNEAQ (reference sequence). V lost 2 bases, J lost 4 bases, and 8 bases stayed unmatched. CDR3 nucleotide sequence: TGTGCCAGCAGCTTACCCGGACTAGCGGGGGCACGGTACGAGCAGTACTTC. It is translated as CASSLPGLAGARYEQYF.

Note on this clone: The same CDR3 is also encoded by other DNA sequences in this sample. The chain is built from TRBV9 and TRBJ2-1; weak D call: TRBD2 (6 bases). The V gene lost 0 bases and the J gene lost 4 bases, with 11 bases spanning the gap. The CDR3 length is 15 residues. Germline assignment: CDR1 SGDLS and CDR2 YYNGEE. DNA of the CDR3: TGTGCCAGCAGCGTAGATGGAGGGGCTTACAATGAGCAGTTCTTC. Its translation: CASSVDGGAYNEQFF.

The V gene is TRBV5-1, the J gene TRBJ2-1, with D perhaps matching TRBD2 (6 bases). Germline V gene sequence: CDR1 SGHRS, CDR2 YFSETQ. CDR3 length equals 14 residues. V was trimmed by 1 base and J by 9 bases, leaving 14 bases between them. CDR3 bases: TGCGCCAGCAGCTTGACCGCTAGCGATAGTGAGCAGTTCTTC. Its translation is CASSLTASDSEQFF.

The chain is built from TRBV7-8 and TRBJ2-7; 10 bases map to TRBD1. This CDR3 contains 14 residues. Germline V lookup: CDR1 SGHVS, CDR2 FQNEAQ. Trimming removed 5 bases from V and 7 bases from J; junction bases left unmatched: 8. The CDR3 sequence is CASSKRDRGREQYF. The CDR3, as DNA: TGTGCCAGCAGCAAACGGGACAGGGGTCGGGAGCAGTACTTC.

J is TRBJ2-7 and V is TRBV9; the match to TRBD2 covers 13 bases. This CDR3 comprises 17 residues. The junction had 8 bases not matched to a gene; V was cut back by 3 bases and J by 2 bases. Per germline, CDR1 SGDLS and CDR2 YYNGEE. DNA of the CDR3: TGTGCCAGCAGCGCGAATCCTGGGACTAGCGGGACCTACGAGCAGTACTTC. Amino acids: CASSANPGTSGTYEQYF.

This chain's CDR3 is CASSPTETRRAFF. For the CDR3, the DNA is TGTGCCAGTAGTCCCACGGAGACTAGGCGGGCTTTCTTT. The chain employs TRBV19 and TRBJ1-1; D is uncertain. The germline V and J ends were trimmed by 5 bases and 11 bases, with 18 bases remaining between them. Germline V CDR1 and CDR2: LNHDA, SQIVND (reference sequence). The CDR3 spans 13 residues. Together with reference TRBV19 and TRBJ1-1, the CDR3 gives the full variable domain: DGGITQSPKYLFRKEGQNVTLSCEQNLNHDAMYWYRQDPGQGLRLIYYSQIVNDFQKGDIAEGYSVSREKKESFPLTVTSAQKNPTAFYLCASSPTETRRAFFGQGTRLTVV.

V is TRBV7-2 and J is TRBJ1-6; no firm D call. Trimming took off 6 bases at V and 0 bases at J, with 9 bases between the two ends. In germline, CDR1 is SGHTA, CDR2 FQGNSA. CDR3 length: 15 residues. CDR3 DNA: TGTGCCAGCAGTCTCGGGCCCTCCTATAATTCACCCCTCCACTTT. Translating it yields CASSLGPSYNSPLHF.

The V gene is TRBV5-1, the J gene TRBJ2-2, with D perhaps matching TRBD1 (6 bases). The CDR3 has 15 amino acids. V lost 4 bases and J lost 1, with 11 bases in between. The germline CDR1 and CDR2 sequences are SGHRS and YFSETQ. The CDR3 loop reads CASSARTVNTGELFF. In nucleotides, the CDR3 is TGCGCCAGCAGCGCGAGGACAGTGAACACCGGGGAGCTGTTTTTT.

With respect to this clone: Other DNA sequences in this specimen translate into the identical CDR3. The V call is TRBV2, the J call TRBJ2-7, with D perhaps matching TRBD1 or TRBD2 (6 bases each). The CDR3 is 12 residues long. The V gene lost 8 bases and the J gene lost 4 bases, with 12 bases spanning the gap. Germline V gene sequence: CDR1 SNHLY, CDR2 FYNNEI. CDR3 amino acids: CASRPGAYEQYF. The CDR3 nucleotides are TGTGCCAGCCGCCCGGGGGCTTACGAGCAGTACTTC.

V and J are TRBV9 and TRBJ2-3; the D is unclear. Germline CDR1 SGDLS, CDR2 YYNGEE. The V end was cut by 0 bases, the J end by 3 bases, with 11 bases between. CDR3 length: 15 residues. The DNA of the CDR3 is TGTGCCAGCAGCGTAGACGGACGGATTACAGATACGCAGTATTTT. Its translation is CASSVDGRITDTQYF.

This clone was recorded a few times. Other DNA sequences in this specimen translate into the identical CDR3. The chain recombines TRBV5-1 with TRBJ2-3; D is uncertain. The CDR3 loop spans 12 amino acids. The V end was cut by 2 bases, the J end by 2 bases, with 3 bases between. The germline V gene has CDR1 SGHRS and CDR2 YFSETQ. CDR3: CASSFSTDTQYF. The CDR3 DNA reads TGCGCCAGCAGCTTTTCCACAGATACGCAGTATTTT.

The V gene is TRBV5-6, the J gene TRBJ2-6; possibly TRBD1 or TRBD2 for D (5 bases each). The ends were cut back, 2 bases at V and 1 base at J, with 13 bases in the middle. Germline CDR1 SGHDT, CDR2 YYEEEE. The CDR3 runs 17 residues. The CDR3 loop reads CASSFGSWGSGANVLTF. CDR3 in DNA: TGTGCCAGCAGCTTTGGCAGCTGGGGGTCTGGGGCCAACGTCCTGACTTTC.

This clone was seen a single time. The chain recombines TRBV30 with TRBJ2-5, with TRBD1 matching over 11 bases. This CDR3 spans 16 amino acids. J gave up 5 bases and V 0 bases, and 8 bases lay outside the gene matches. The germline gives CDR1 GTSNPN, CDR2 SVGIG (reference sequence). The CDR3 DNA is TGTGCCTGGAGTGTATTGGGACAGGGGGGTTGGGAGACCCAGTACTTC. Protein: CAWSVLGQGGWETQYF.

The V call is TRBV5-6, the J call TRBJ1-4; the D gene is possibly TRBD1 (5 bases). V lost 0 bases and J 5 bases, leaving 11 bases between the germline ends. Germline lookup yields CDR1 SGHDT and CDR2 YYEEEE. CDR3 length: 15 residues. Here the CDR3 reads CASSLAGGVNEKLFF. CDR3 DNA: TGTGCCAGCAGCTTGGCCGGGGGGGTCAATGAAAAACTGTTTTTT. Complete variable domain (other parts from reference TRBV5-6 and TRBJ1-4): DAGVTQSPTHLIKTRGQQVTLRCSPKSGHDTVSWYQQALGQGPQFIFQYYEEEERQRGNFPDRFSGHQFPNYSSELNVNALLLGDSALYLCASSLAGGVNEKLFFGSGTQLSVL.

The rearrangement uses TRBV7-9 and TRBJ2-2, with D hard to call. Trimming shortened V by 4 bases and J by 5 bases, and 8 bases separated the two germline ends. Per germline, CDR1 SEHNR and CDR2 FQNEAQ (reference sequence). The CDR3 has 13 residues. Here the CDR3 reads CASSSQRTGELFF. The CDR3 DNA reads TGTGCCAGCAGCTCACAGAGAACCGGGGAGCTGTTTTTT.

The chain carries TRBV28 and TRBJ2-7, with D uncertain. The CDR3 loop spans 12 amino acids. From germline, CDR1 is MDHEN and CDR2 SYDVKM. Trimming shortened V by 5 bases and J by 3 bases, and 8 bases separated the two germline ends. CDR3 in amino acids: CASSPPRYEQYF. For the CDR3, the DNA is TGTGCCAGCAGTCCCCCCCGCTACGAGCAGTACTTC.

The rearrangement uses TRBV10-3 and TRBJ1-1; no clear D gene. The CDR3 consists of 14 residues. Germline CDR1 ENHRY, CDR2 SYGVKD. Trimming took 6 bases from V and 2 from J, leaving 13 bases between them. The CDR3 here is CAISQLSLNTEAFF. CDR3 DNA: TGTGCCATCAGCCAGCTATCCCTAAACACTGAAGCTTTCTTT.

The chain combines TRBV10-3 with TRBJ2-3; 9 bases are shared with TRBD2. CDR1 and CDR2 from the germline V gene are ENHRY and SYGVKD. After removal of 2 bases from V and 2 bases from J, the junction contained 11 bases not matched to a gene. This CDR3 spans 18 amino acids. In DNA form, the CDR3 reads TGTGCCATCAGTGAGACCGGGGAGCTAGCGGGAATCACAGATACGCAGTATTTT. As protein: CAISETGELAGITDTQYF.

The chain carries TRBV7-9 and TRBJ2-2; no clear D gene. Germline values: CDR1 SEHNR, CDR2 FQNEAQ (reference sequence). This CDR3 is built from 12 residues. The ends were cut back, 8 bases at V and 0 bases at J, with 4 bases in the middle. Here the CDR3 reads CASLANTGELFF. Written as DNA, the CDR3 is TGTGCCAGCCTTGCGAACACCGGGGAGCTGTTTTTT.

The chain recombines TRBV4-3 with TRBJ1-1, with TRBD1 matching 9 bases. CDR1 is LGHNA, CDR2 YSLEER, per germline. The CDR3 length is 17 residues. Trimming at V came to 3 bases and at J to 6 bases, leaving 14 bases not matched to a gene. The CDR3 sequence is CASSQQLTGQGLSEAFF. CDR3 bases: TGCGCCAGCAGCCAGCAGCTCACGGGACAGGGACTTTCTGAAGCTTTCTTT.

CDR3 nucleotide sequence: TGTGCCACCAGCAGAGGTCGTACTAGCACAGATACGCAGTATTTT. Protein sequence: CATSRGRTSTDTQYF. The chain carries TRBV15 and TRBJ2-3; D is ambiguous. The germline gives CDR1 LNHNV, CDR2 YYDKDF (reference sequence). V lost 1 base, J lost 0 bases, and 8 bases lay in between. The CDR3 runs 15 residues.

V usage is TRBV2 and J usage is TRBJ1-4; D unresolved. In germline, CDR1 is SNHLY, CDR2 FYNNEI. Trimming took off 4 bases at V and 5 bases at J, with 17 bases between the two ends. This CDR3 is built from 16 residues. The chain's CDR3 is CASSGPVGPLNEKLFF. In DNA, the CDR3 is TGTGCCAGCAGTGGACCGGTTGGACCCCTAAATGAAAAACTGTTTTTT.